This passage covers 10 T cell receptor beta chains from one sample sequenced in a study of identical twins. TCRdb passed the 5' RACE reads through MiXCR, listing each CDR3 protein once. The data show under 900,000 distinct CDR3 sequences, roughly an eighth seen once. This sample was shared with a second study, whose subject was yellow fever vaccine responses in identical twins.

Sample: PBMCs. The source of these receptors is a woman aged 18-35 years in good health.

V and J are TRBV15 and TRBJ2-3; 8 bases match TRBD1. The CDR3 is 15 amino acids. Looked up from germline, CDR1 is LNHNV and CDR2 is YYDKDF (reference sequence). The J segment lost 6 bases and the V segment lost 3 bases, leaving 8 bases of the junction unmatched. The CDR3 protein is CATSRNPTGVDTQYF. CDR3 nucleotides: TGTGCCACCAGCAGGAACCCGACAGGGGTGGATACGCAGTATTTT.

This chain links TRBV7-3 with TRBJ2-1; 12 bases fit TRBD2. J gave up 9 bases and V 5 bases, and 8 bases lay outside the gene matches. The CDR3 totals 15 residues. Germline lookup yields CDR1 SGHTA and CDR2 FQGTGA. The CDR3: CASSDLAGGLGEQFF. The CDR3 nucleotides read TGTGCCAGCAGCGATCTAGCGGGAGGGCTTGGTGAGCAGTTCTTC. The variable domain in full, completed from reference TRBV7-3 and TRBJ2-1, reads GAGVSQTPSNKVTEKGKYVELRCDPISGHTALYWYRQSLGQGPEFLIYFQGTGAADDSGLPNDRFFAVRPEGSVSTLKIQRTERGDSAVYLCASSDLAGGLGEQFFGPGTRLTVL.

CDR3 bases: TGCAGTGCTAGTAGCGGGAGAAGAGACAATGAGCAGTTCTTC. This translates into CSASSGRRDNEQFF. This chain uses TRBV20-1 with TRBJ2-1; 9 nucleotides match TRBD2. The V segment lost 3 bases and the J segment 5 bases; nucleotides outside the gene matches: 5. The CDR3 loop spans 14 amino acids. CDR1 DFQATT and CDR2 SNEGSKA come from the germline V gene (reference sequence).

The chain links TRBV7-7 to TRBJ2-1, with D tentatively TRBD1 (5 bases). This CDR3 region has 14 residues. Trimming left V 3 bases short and J 5 bases short, with 11 bases between. CDR1 is SSHAT and CDR2 is FNYEAQ in the germline V gene (reference sequence). CDR3 nucleotide sequence: TGTGCCAGCAGCTTTAAGGGGCCTGACAATGAGCAGTTCTTC. Residues: CASSFKGPDNEQFF.

This clonotype has ten or more counts. The V gene is TRBV5-1, the J gene TRBJ2-5; TRBD2 matches at 7 bases. Germline V gene data show CDR1 as SGHRS and CDR2 as YFSETQ. The CDR3 consists of 13 residues. The ends lost 2 bases at V and 5 bases at J; junction bases unmatched: 3. CDR3 DNA sequence: TGCGCCAGCAGCTTATACGGGGGGGAGACCCAGTACTTC. This sequence encodes CASSLYGGETQYF. Complete variable domain (other parts from reference TRBV5-1 and TRBJ2-5): KAGVTQTPRYLIKTRGQQVTLSCSPISGHRSVSWYQQTPGQGLQFLFEYFSETQRNKGNFPGRFSGRQFSNSRSEMNVSTLELGDSALYLCASSLYGGETQYFGPGTRLLVL.

The chain employs TRBV4-1 and TRBJ1-1; D perhaps matches TRBD1 (6 bases). CDR3 length equals 16 residues. CDR1 and CDR2 (germline): MGHRA, YSYEKL. V was clipped by 1 base and J by 3 bases, with 15 bases between them. The CDR3 DNA is TGCGCCAGCAGCCAAGTATGGGCGAGGGGGGACACTGAAGCTTTCTTT. This encodes CASSQVWARGDTEAFF.

The table lists this clonotype with a few counts. Possible read error: a much larger clone is one base away. The chain carries TRBV27 and TRBJ2-3; unclear D gene. The V end was cut by 3 bases, the J end by 0 bases, with 7 bases between. CDR1 and CDR2 from the germline V gene are MNHEY and SMNVEV (reference sequence). This CDR3 is 14 amino acids long. CDR3 nucleotides: TGTGCCAGCAGTTTGAAACAGAGCACAGATACGCAGTATTTT. It specifies CASSLKQSTDTQYF.

This clonotype was seen more than once but under ten times. The rearrangement joins TRBV4-1 to TRBJ2-2; tentatively, D is TRBD1 or TRBD2 (5 bases each). CDR3 length: 16 residues. Germline CDR1 is MGHRA and CDR2 is YSYEKL. V lost 2 bases and J 0 bases, leaving 10 bases between the germline ends. The CDR3 region is CASSQQGAPNTGELFF. The CDR3 DNA sequence: TGCGCCAGCAGCCAACAGGGAGCGCCGAACACCGGGGAGCTGTTTTTT.

V gene TRBV5-1 combines with J gene TRBJ1-1; a weak D match, TRBD1 (5 bases). Germline V gives CDR1 SGHRS, CDR2 YFSETQ. V dropped 6 bases and J dropped 1 base, with 13 bases sitting between them. The CDR3 consists of 14 residues. The CDR3 region is CASTVEGRNTEAFF. The CDR3 DNA follows: TGCGCCAGCACTGTCGAGGGACGGAACACTGAAGCTTTCTTT.

The V and J genes are TRBV5-1 and TRBJ2-1, with D possibly matching TRBD1 (5 bases). Trimming removed 0 bases from V and 5 bases from J, with 12 bases in between. Germline CDR1 SGHRS, CDR2 YFSETQ. CDR3 length equals 15 residues. The CDR3 sequence: CASSLARDLNNEQFF. DNA of the CDR3: TGCGCCAGCAGCTTGGCCAGGGATTTAAACAATGAGCAGTTCTTC.